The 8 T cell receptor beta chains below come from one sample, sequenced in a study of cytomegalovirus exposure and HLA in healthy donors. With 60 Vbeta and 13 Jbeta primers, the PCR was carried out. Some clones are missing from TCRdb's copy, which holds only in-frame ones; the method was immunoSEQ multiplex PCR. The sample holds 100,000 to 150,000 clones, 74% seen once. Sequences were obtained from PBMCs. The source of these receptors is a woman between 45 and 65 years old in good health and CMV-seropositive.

CDR3 nucleotides: TGCAGCGTTGTGGGAGCTAATGAAAAACTGTTTTTT. Its translation is CSVVGANEKLFF. This chain links TRBV29-1 with TRBJ1-4, with D uncertain. CDR3 length equals 12 residues. Looked up from germline, CDR1 is SQVTM and CDR2 is ANQGSEA. Trimming took off 4 bases at V and 3 bases at J, with 6 bases between the two ends.

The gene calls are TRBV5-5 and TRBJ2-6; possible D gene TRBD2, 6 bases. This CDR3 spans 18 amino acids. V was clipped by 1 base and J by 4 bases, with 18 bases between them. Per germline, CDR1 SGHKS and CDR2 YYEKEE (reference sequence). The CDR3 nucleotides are TGTGCCAGCAGCTTGACGGGGGACGTGAATACCGGGGCCAACGTCCTGACTTTC. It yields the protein CASSLTGDVNTGANVLTF.

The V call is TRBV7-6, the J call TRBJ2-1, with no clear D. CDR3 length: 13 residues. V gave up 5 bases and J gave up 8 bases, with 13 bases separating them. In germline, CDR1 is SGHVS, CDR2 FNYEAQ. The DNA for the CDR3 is TGTGCCAGCAGCGGAGCGAAGGCGGATGAGCAGTTCTTC. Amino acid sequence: CASSGAKADEQFF.

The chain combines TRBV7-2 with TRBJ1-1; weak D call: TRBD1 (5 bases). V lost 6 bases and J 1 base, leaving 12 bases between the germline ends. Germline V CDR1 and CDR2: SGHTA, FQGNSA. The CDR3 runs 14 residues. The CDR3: CASRRQISNTEAFF. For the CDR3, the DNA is TGTGCCAGCAGGCGACAGATTTCGAACACTGAAGCTTTCTTT.

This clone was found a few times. The CDR3 loop is CASSSYQTLSPLHF. The CDR3 DNA reads TGTGCCAGCAGTTCGTACCAAACCCTATCACCCCTCCACTTT. The V and J genes are TRBV28 and TRBJ1-6; no clear D gene. CDR3 length: 14 residues. V was pared by 4 bases and J by 10 bases, with 14 bases between. Germline CDR1 and CDR2: MDHEN and SYDVKM. The full variable domain, completed using reference TRBV28 and TRBJ1-6, is DVKVTQSSRYLVKRTGEKVFLECVQDMDHENMFWYRQDPGLGLRLIYFSYDVKMKEKGDIPEGYSVSREKKERFSLILESASTNQTSMYLCASSSYQTLSPLHFGNGTRLTVT.

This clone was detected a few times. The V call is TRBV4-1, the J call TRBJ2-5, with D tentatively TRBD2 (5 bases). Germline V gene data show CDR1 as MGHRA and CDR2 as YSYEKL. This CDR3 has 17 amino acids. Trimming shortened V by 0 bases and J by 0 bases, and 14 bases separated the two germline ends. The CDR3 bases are TGCGCCAGCAGCCAAGATGGACTGGTAGCGTACCAAGAGACCCAGTACTTC. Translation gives CASSQDGLVAYQETQYF.

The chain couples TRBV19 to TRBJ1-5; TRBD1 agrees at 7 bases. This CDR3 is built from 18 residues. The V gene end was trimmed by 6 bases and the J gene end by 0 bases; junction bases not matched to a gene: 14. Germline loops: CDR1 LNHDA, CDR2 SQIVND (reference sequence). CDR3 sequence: CASRRGGAGQNSNQPQHF. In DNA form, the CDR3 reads TGTGCCAGTAGAAGAGGGGGCGCAGGCCAGAATAGCAATCAGCCCCAGCATTTT.

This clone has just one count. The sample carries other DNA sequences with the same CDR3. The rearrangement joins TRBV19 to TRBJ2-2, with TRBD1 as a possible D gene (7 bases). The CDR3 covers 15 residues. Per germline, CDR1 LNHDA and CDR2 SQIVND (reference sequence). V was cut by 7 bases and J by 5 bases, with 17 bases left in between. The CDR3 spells CASKISRGETGELFF. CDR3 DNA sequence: TGTGCCAGTAAAATATCCAGGGGGGAAACCGGGGAGCTGTTTTTT.